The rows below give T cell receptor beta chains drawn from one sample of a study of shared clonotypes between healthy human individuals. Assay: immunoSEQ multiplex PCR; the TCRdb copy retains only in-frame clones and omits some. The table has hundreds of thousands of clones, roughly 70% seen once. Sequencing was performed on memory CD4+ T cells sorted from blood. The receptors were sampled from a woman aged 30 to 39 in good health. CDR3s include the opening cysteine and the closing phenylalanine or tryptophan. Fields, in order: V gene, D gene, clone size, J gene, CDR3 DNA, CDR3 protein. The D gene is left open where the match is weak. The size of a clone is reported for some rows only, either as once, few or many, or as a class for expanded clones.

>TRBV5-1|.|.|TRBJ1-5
TGCGCCAGCAGCCCCACGGGTGACAATCAGCCCCAGCATTTT
CASSPTGDNQPQHF
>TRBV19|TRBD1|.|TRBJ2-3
TGTGCCGGCCGGGACAGATTCACAGATACGCAGTATTTT
CAGRDRFTDTQYF
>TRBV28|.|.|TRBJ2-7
TGTGCCAGCAGAATAGGCACTGACGAGCAGTACTTC
CASRIGTDEQYF
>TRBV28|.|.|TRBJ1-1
TGTGCCAGCAGCCGCGGGAACACTGAAGCTTTCTTT
CASSRGNTEAFF
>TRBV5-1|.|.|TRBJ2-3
TGCGCCAGCAGCTTGCAGGGAGATACGCAGTATTTT
CASSLQGDTQYF
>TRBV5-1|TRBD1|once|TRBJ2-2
TGCGCCAGCAGCCGAGGGGGCGCCGACACCGGGGAGCTGTTTTTT
CASSRGGADTGELFF
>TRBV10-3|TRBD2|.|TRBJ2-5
TGTGCCATCAGTGGCCGAGAGGGGCTAGCGGTCTCATACTTC
CAISGREGLAVSYF
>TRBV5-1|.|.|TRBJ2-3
TGCGCCAGCAGCCCAACTAGAGGGAGAGGGCACAGAGGCACAGATACGCAGTATTTT
CASSPTRGRGHRGTDTQYF
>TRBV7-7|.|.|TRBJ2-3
TGTGCCAGCAGCCAATCCCCCGGGGGGCCAGATACGCAGTATTTT
CASSQSPGGPDTQYF
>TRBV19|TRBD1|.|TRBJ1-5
TGTGCCAGTAGTAACGACAGGGGCCCTCAGCCCCAGCATTTT
CASSNDRGPQPQHF
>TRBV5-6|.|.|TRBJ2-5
TGTGCCAGCACCCTTCAGACAGGTCTCCAAGAGACCCAGTACTTC
CASTLQTGLQETQYF
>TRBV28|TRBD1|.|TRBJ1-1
TGTGCCAGCAGATCCGGTCAGGGGGTGGTCTCTGAAGCTTTCTTT
CASRSGQGVVSEAFF
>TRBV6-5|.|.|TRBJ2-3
TGTGCCAGCGGGGCCTTGGATACGCAGTATTTT
CASGALDTQYF
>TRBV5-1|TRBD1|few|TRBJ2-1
TGCGCCAGCAGCTCAACGGTAGCGGCCGGGACAGGGTGGAATGAGCAGTTCTTC
CASSSTVAAGTGWNEQFF
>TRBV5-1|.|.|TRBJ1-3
TGCGCCAGCAGCGCCGGACTCACCTCTGGAAACACCATATATTTT
CASSAGLTSGNTIYF
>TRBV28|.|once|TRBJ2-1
TGTGCCAGCAGTTTCGGTGCGAGGGAGCAGTTCTTC
CASSFGAREQFF
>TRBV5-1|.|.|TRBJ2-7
TGCGCCAGCAGCCAGGAGGGACGTCCTACCGAGCAGTACTTC
CASSQEGRPTEQYF
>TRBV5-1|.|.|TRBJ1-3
TGCGCCAGCAGCGTAGGCTCTGGAAACACCATATATTTT
CASSVGSGNTIYF
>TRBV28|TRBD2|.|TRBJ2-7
TGTGCCAGCAGTTTAAGCGGGAGTCGGTACGAGCAGTACTTC
CASSLSGSRYEQYF
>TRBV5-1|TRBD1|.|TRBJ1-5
TGCGCCAGCAGCTCGACAGGGGACGATCAGCCCCAGCATTTT
CASSSTGDDQPQHF
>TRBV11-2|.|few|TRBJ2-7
TGTGCCAGCAGCTTTTACCTCGCGGATTCCTACGAGCAGTACTTC
CASSFYLADSYEQYF
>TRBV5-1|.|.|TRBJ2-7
TGCGCCAGCAGCTTGGGAGGGGTCGAGCAGTACTTC
CASSLGGVEQYF
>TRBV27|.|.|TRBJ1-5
TGTGCCACCGCGACGGAAACTGCCCGGCAGCCCCAGCATTTT
CATATETARQPQHF
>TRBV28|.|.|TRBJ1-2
TGTGCCAGCAGTTTCGGTGGCAGGGACTATGGCTACACCTTC
CASSFGGRDYGYTF
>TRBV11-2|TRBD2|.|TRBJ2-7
TGTGCCAGCAGCTCGGGGACTAGCGGAGCAGAAGAGCAGTACTTC
CASSSGTSGAEEQYF
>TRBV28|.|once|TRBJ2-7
TGTGCCAGCAGTTGGGACACGGGATACGAGCAGTACTTC
CASSWDTGYEQYF
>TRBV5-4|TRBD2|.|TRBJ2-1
TGTGCCAGCAGCCCCGGGACTAGTCCCTACAATGAGCAGTTCTTC
CASSPGTSPYNEQFF
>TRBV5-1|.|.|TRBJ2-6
TGCGCCAGCAGAGGGTCTTTTGGGGCCAACGTCCTGACTTTC
CASRGSFGANVLTF
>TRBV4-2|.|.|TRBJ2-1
TGTGCCAGCAGCCAAGTTAATGAGCAGTTCTTC
CASSQVNEQFF
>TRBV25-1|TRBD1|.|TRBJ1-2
TGTGCCAGCAGTGAATGGGGGGGACAGGGGATTAACTATGGCTACACCTTC
CASSEWGGQGINYGYTF
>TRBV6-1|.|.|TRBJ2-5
TGTGCCAGCAGTAAAGATCTGGAGGATTGGACCCAGTACTTC
CASSKDLEDWTQYF
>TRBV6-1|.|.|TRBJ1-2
TGTGCCAGCAGTGAGAGCCCGGGGCCGACGTTCTTC
CASSESPGPTFF
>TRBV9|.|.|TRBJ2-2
TGTGCCAGCAGCCCCCGGGAGACCCCCGGGGAGCTGTTTTTT
CASSPRETPGELFF
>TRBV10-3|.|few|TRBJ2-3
TGTGCCACTGATACAGATACGCAGTATTTT
CATDTDTQYF
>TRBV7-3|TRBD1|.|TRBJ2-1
TGTGCCAGCAGCTCCGACAGGGGCAATGAGCAGTTCTTC
CASSSDRGNEQFF
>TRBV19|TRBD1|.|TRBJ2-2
TGTGCCAGTAGTACCAGACAGGGTGTCCCCGGGGAGCTGTTTTTT
CASSTRQGVPGELFF
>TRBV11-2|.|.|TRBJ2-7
TGTGCCAGCAGCCAACCTACGAGTCGGGAGCAGTACTTC
CASSQPTSREQYF
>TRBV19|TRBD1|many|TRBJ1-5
TGTGCCAGTAGTATCGCCGGGGGACAGGGGGCGCGGCGGTTCAATCAGCCCCAGCATTTT
CASSIAGGQGARRFNQPQHF
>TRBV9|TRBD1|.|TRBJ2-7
TGTGCCAGCAGTCCGGGACAGGGCGCCTACGAGCAGTACTTC
CASSPGQGAYEQYF
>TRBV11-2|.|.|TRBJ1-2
TGTGCCAGCAGCTTAGACTGGAAGGATGGCTACACCTTC
CASSLDWKDGYTF
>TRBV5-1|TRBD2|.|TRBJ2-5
TGCGCCAGCAGCCCTGGGACTAGCGGGAGCGGCCAGTACTTC
CASSPGTSGSGQYF
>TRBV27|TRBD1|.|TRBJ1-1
TGTGCCAGCAGTTTACGGGGACAGGGCGTAGCTTTCTTT
CASSLRGQGVAFF
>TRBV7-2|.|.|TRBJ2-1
TGTGCCAGCAGCCCTCAGCGGAATGAGCAGTTCTTC
CASSPQRNEQFF
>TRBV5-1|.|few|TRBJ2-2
TGCGCCAGCAGTGAGCCGCCCGGGGAGCTGTTTTTT
CASSEPPGELFF
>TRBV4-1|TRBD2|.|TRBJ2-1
TGCGCCAGCAGCCAAGAATGGGCTAGCGGGAAAAGGAGCAATGAGCAGTTCTTC
CASSQEWASGKRSNEQFF
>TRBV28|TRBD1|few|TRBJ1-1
TGTGCCAGCAGTCCGGTCTCGAGCGTGACAGGGGTCGCGGTCGGGACTGAAGCTTTCTTT
CASSPVSSVTGVAVGTEAFF
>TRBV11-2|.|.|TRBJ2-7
TGTGCCAGCAGCTTAGGGGTAGCACAAGGGCAGTACTTC
CASSLGVAQGQYF
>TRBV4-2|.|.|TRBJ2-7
TGTGCCAGCAGCCAAGATCGTGACAGGCAAACGCGGGAGCAGTACTTC
CASSQDRDRQTREQYF